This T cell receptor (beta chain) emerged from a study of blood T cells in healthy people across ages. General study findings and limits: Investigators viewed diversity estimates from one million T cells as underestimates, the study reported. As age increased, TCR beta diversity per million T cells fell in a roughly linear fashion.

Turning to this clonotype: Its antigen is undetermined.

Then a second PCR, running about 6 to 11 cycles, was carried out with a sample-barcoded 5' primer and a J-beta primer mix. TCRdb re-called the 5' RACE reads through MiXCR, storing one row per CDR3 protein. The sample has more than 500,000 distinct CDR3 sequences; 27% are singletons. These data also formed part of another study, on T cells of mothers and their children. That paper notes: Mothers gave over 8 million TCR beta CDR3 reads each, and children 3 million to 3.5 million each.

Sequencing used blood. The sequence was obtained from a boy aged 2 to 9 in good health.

The CDR3 DNA follows: TGTGCCAGCTCACCACCGGCCCGGGCGGGTTACAATGAGCAGTTCTTC. Amino acids: CASSPPARAGYNEQFF. The rearrangement joins TRBV18 to TRBJ2-1; the D gene is possibly TRBD2 (5 bases). The CDR3 extends over 16 amino acids. V gave up 0 bases and J gave up 4 bases, with 13 bases separating them. The germline gives CDR1 KGHSH, CDR2 LQKENI.